This entry lists 3 T cell receptor beta chains sequenced from one sample in a study of PD-1 blockade in classical Hodgkin lymphoma. The data were produced by immunoSEQ multiplex PCR, yet TCRdb's version contains in-frame clones alone and is incomplete. Found here are around 50,000 clones, about 76% of them singletons; the top ten hold about 12%. As to time point: cycle 4 day 1 (C4D1), after less than 7 weeks of nivolumab. Every one of the patients relapsed after autologous stem cell transplantation (brentuximab vedotin exposure was variable). Sequenced here: peripheral blood mononuclear cells (PBMCs), sampled before the fourth cycle of nivolumab. All receptors derive from a human donor with classical Hodgkin lymphoma.

The J gene is TRBJ2-7, the V gene TRBV4-3; 7 bases line up with TRBD1. This CDR3 has 14 residues. J gave up 2 bases and V 1 base, and 2 bases lay outside the gene matches. Germline V gene sequence: CDR1 LGHNA, CDR2 YSLEER. CDR3 coding DNA: TGCGCCAGCAGCCAAGCGACAGGGCCCTACGAGCAGTACTTC. It translates to CASSQATGPYEQYF.

This clone was seen only once. The chain is built from TRBV7-2 and TRBJ2-3, with D unclear. The V gene lost 3 bases and the J gene lost 1 base, with 14 bases spanning the gap. The V gene's germline CDR1 is SGHTA and CDR2 FQGNSA. There are 16 residues in the CDR3. The CDR3 DNA is TGTGCCAGCAGCTTTGATCTATCCACTGGCACAGATACGCAGTATTTT. Its protein is CASSFDLSTGTDTQYF.

About this clone: At one end the junction does not follow the germline gene, possibly because of a read error. The chain uses TRBV7-7 and TRBJ2-1; 9 nucleotides align to TRBD2. The CDR3 is made up of 15 amino acids. Germline CDR1 SSHAT, CDR2 FNYEAQ (reference sequence). In nucleotides, the CDR3 is TGTGCTAGCAGCCCTAGCGGGATTTTAAACAATGAGCAGTTCTTC. Residues: CASSPSGILNNEQFF.